The rows below give T cell receptor beta chains drawn from one sample of a study of cytomegalovirus exposure and HLA in healthy donors. Produced via immunoSEQ multiplex PCR; TCRdb's table is partial and in-frame only. In the table there are 100,000 to 150,000 clones, around three quarters of which are singletons. The specimen was PBMCs. Every receptor here comes from a man younger than 45 in good health and CMV-seronegative. Each CDR3 is given with its conserved first and last residue. The D gene is left open where the match is weak. Only some rows state a clone size, as once, few, many or a class for expanded clones.

j_gene,v_gene,abundance,d_gene,len,CDR3aa,CDR3nt
TRBJ2-5,TRBV2,.,.,14,CASSDPAALETQYF,TGTGCCAGCAGTGACCCCGCGGCCTTGGAGACCCAGTACTTC
TRBJ1-2,TRBV2,.,.,14,CASSESGSSRGYTF,TGTGCCAGCAGTGAATCAGGAAGTTCGAGAGGCTACACCTTC
TRBJ2-2,TRBV4-3,.,.,15,CASSQVLTKVGELFF,TGCGCCAGCAGCCAAGTATTGACAAAGGTCGGGGAGCTGTTTTTT
TRBJ2-1,TRBV9,.,.,14,CASSVEEGINEQFF,TGTGCCAGCAGCGTAGAGGAGGGGATCAATGAGCAGTTCTTC
TRBJ2-4,TRBV6-5,.,.,15,CASSMSVELGNIQYF,TGTGCCAGCAGTATGTCAGTGGAGTTGGGAAACATTCAGTACTTC
TRBJ1-5,TRBV7-2,once,TRBD1,14,CASSSGQGSQPQHF,TGTGCCAGCAGCTCCGGACAGGGAAGTCAGCCCCAGCATTTT
TRBJ1-1,TRBV29-1,.,.,11,CSVADGRGAFF,TGCAGCGTCGCGGACGGGCGGGGTGCTTTCTTT
TRBJ1-1,TRBV27,.,.,15,CASSLRPGMNTEAFF,TGTGCCAGCAGTTTACGTCCCGGGATGAACACTGAAGCTTTCTTT
TRBJ2-1,TRBV19,.,.,15,CASSIGGVGDNEQFF,TGTGCCAGTAGTATTGGGGGCGTGGGGGACAATGAGCAGTTCTTC
TRBJ1-2,TRBV25-1,.,TRBD1,13,CASGAGGNYGYTF,TGTGCCAGCGGGGCAGGGGGCAACTATGGCTACACCTTC
TRBJ2-7,TRBV5-1,few,.,15,CASSSEGGGYYEQYF,TGCGCCAGCAGCTCCGAGGGGGGGGGTTATTACGAGCAGTACTTC
TRBJ2-7,TRBV5-4,.,.,14,CASSLATVAYEQYF,TGTGCCAGCAGCTTGGCCACAGTAGCCTACGAGCAGTACTTC
TRBJ1-3,TRBV28,.,.,13,CASRPGLGNTIYF,TGTGCCAGCCGTCCAGGGCTGGGAAACACCATATATTTT
TRBJ2-5,TRBV2,.,.,14,CAWSSVEGGETQYF,TGTGCCTGGAGCAGTGTGGAGGGAGGAGAGACCCAGTACTTC
TRBJ2-1,TRBV6-5,.,TRBD1,15,CASSPQGAGYNEQFF,TGTGCCAGCAGTCCCCAGGGGGCGGGCTACAATGAGCAGTTCTTC
TRBJ2-3,TRBV25-1,.,TRBD2,13,CASLAGGPDTQYF,TGTGCCAGTCTAGCGGGAGGGCCAGATACGCAGTATTTT
TRBJ1-6,TRBV29-1,few,TRBD1,14,CSVGETGGDSPLHF,TGCAGCGTTGGTGAAACAGGGGGCGATTCACCCCTCCACTTT
TRBJ1-1,TRBV5-1,.,.,15,CASSLDPTGYTEAFF,TGCGCCAGCAGCTTGGATCCTACAGGCTACACTGAAGCTTTCTTT
TRBJ1-5,TRBV5-6,.,TRBD1,15,CASSYRGDSNQPQHF,TGTGCCAGCAGCTACAGGGGGGATAGCAATCAGCCCCAGCATTTT
TRBJ1-4,TRBV18,.,TRBD1,15,CASSPGQDPNEKLFF,TGTGCCAGCTCACCCGGACAGGATCCAAATGAAAAACTGTTTTTT
TRBJ1-5,TRBV28,.,.,12,CASTVSNQPQHF,TGTGCCAGCACGGTTAGCAATCAGCCCCAGCATTTT
TRBJ2-5,TRBV7-3,.,.,13,CASSLRGGETQYF,TGTGCCAGCAGCTTACGGGGAGGAGAGACCCAGTACTTC
TRBJ2-3,TRBV11-3,.,TRBD2,16,CASSLGGRGVVDTQYF,TGTGCCAGCAGCTTAGGAGGGAGGGGAGTTGTGGATACGCAGTATTTT
TRBJ2-1,TRBV5-1,.,TRBD1,15,CASSLLRTGEEEQFF,TGCGCCAGCAGCTTGCTCCGGACAGGGGAAGAGGAGCAGTTCTTC
TRBJ2-2,TRBV10-3,.,TRBD1,17,CATNNPQGAQNTGELFF,TGTGCCACCAACAACCCCCAGGGGGCCCAAAACACCGGGGAGCTGTTTTTT
TRBJ2-7,TRBV30,few,TRBD2,16,CAWSGLAGGGVYEQYF,TGTGCCTGGAGTGGACTAGCGGGAGGAGGAGTCTACGAGCAGTACTTC
TRBJ2-2,TRBV5-1,few,TRBD2,15,CASSLSGGAGGELFF,TGCGCCAGCAGCCTGAGCGGGGGGGCCGGTGGGGAGCTGTTTTTT
TRBJ1-5,TRBV7-7,.,.,14,CAEEQPYSNQPQHF,TGTGCCGAAGAACAGCCATATAGCAATCAGCCCCAGCATTTT
TRBJ1-2,TRBV10-1,once,.,14,CASSESTANYGYTF,TGCGCCAGCAGTGAGTCGACAGCCAACTATGGCTACACCTTC
TRBJ2-1,TRBV28,few,TRBD1,15,CAINSGTGTYNEQFF,TGTGCGATCAACTCCGGGACAGGGACTTACAATGAGCAGTTCTTC
TRBJ1-1,TRBV14,.,TRBD1,16,CASSVYRDRLNTEAFF,TGTGCCAGCAGCGTATATCGGGACAGGCTGAACACTGAAGCTTTCTTT
TRBJ2-5,TRBV7-2,.,.,14,CASSPWGVRETQYF,TGTGCCAGCAGCCCCTGGGGGGTTAGGGAGACCCAGTACTTC
TRBJ2-4,TRBV28,.,.,14,CASSDTGAKNIQYF,TGTGCCAGCAGTGACACCGGAGCCAAAAACATTCAGTACTTC
TRBJ1-2,TRBV5-1,.,TRBD1,15,CASSVGQGSLRGYTF,TGCGCCAGCAGCGTGGGACAGGGTAGTCTCCGGGGCTACACCTTC
TRBJ1-1,TRBV7-9,.,.,15,CASSSGAGAYSEAFF,TGTGCCAGCAGCTCCGGGGCAGGGGCCTATTCTGAAGCTTTCTTT
TRBJ1-3,TRBV5-1,.,TRBD1,16,CASSLIPGGSLNTIYF,TGCGCCAGCAGCTTGATCCCAGGGGGCTCATTAAACACCATATATTTT
TRBJ1-5,TRBV6-1,.,TRBD1,17,CASSVYLQGAGNQPQHF,TGTGCCAGCAGTGTATACCTACAGGGGGCAGGAAACCAGCCCCAGCATTTT
TRBJ2-7,TRBV6-6,few,.,14,CASSSRTITDEQYF,TGTGCCAGCAGTTCCAGGACTATTACGGACGAGCAGTACTTC
TRBJ2-5,TRBV5-4,few,.,14,CASSLDSTQETQYF,TGTGCCAGCAGCTTGGACAGTACTCAAGAGACCCAGTACTTC
TRBJ1-1,TRBV6-5,few,.,13,CASSYLENTEAFF,TGTGCCAGCAGTTACTTAGAAAACACTGAAGCTTTCTTT
TRBJ2-1,TRBV18,once,.,14,CASSPFYGNNEQFF,TGTGCCAGCTCACCATTTTACGGGAACAATGAGCAGTTCTTC